A single sample gave rise to the 19 T cell receptor beta chains below, sequenced in a study of OX40 agonist ivuxolimab in advanced cancers. Produced via immunoSEQ multiplex PCR; TCRdb's table is partial and in-frame only. The data contain some 140,000 clones, around 93% of them singletons. The specimen comprised CD4+ or CD8+ T cells sorted from blood, sampled in a trial of the OX40 agonist ivuxolimab. All receptors come from an adult with an advanced solid tumor such as melanoma, head and neck, liver or kidney cancer.

V usage is TRBV11-2 and J usage is TRBJ1-5, with 7 bases aligning to TRBD1. CDR3 length equals 13 residues. CDR1 and CDR2 (germline): SGHAT, FQNNGV. Trimming at V came to 1 base and at J to 8 bases, leaving 2 bases not matched to a gene. CDR3 DNA: TGTGCCAGCAGCTTAGCGGGACAGAAGCCCCAGCATTTT. This codes for CASSLAGQKPQHF.

The J gene is TRBJ2-7, the V gene TRBV6-4; no clear D gene. Trimming cost V 7 bases and J 0 bases, with 13 bases left between them. Germline CDR1 is MRHNA and CDR2 is SNTAGT. This CDR3 region has 14 residues. CDR3 protein: CASTISLSSYEQYF. The CDR3 DNA reads as TGTGCCAGCACGATCTCATTGAGCTCCTACGAGCAGTACTTC.

The gene calls are TRBV6-5 and TRBJ2-7; 8 bases map to TRBD2. This CDR3 region has 15 residues. Germline loops: CDR1 MNHEY, CDR2 SVGAGI. V was pared by 2 bases and J by 3 bases, with 6 bases of the junction left unmatched. The CDR3 protein is CASSYADSGVYEQYF. The CDR3 DNA reads TGTGCCAGCAGTTACGCTGATAGCGGGGTCTACGAGCAGTACTTC.

This clone was found once. V and J are TRBV10-3 and TRBJ2-3, with 10 bases that match TRBD1. The CDR3 is 15 amino acids. V lost 7 bases, J lost 0 bases, and 4 bases stayed unmatched. Germline assignment: CDR1 ENHRY and CDR2 SYGVKD. In DNA, the CDR3 is TGTGCCATCAAAAGGGGACAGGGGAGCACAGATACGCAGTATTTT. Translation gives CAIKRGQGSTDTQYF.

The V and J genes are TRBV28 and TRBJ2-3, with D maybe TRBD1 (6 bases). Trimming left V 2 bases short and J 1 base short, with 10 bases between. Germline V gene sequence: CDR1 MDHEN, CDR2 SYDVKM. The CDR3 contains 15 residues. CDR3 nucleotides: TGTGCCAGCAGTTTAAGGGGGAGAGGCACAGATACGCAGTATTTT. It yields the protein CASSLRGRGTDTQYF. Filled out from reference TRBV28 and TRBJ2-3, the complete variable domain reads DVKVTQSSRYLVKRTGEKVFLECVQDMDHENMFWYRQDPGLGLRLIYFSYDVKMKEKGDIPEGYSVSREKKERFSLILESASTNQTSMYLCASSLRGRGTDTQYFGPGTRLTVL.

V is TRBV27 and J is TRBJ2-1; maybe TRBD2 (6 bases). The CDR3 extends over 15 amino acids. Germline V gene sequence: CDR1 MNHEY, CDR2 SMNVEV (reference sequence). V was pared by 8 bases and J by 2 bases, with 16 bases between. The CDR3 reads CASRSGGTPYNEQFF. CDR3 bases: TGTGCCAGCCGCTCCGGGGGTACCCCCTACAATGAGCAGTTCTTC.

This clone was found a few times. Additional DNA sequences in this sample encode the identical CDR3. The gene calls are TRBV6-6 and TRBJ2-7; 9 positions agree with TRBD1. The germline CDR1 and CDR2 sequences are MNHNY and SVGAGI (reference sequence). The CDR3 has 14 residues. The V gene end was trimmed by 5 bases and the J gene end by 3 bases; junction bases not matched to a gene: 5. The chain's CDR3 is CASSSRGQGYEQYF. CDR3 DNA sequence: TGTGCCAGCAGTAGCCGGGGACAGGGCTACGAGCAGTACTTC.

This clone was found once. The CDR3 does not end in the conserved phenylalanine or tryptophan, so this is likely a read error. Because the CDR3's place on the DNA is in doubt, the DNA is left out and the CDR3 is given as listed by TCRdb. The chain carries TRBV29-1 and TRBJ2-7. Germline V lookup: CDR1 SQVTM, CDR2 ANQGSEA. The CDR3 is 12 residues long, counting both termini. The CDR3 protein is CSVGDPNEPVAI.

The rearrangement joins TRBV19 to TRBJ1-1, with 11 bases fitting TRBD1. Per germline, CDR1 LNHDA and CDR2 SQIVND (reference sequence). This CDR3 region has 17 residues. J was trimmed by 5 bases and V by 5 bases; bases with no gene match: 13. The DNA of the CDR3 is TGTGCCAGTAGTTCGGGACAGGGGGTACGAGCGGGAACTGAAGCTTTCTTT. Translating gives CASSSGQGVRAGTEAFF. The full variable domain, in which reference TRBV19 and TRBJ1-1 provide the parts outside the CDR3, is DGGITQSPKYLFRKEGQNVTLSCEQNLNHDAMYWYRQDPGQGLRLIYYSQIVNDFQKGDIAEGYSVSREKKESFPLTVTSAQKNPTAFYLCASSSGQGVRAGTEAFFGQGTRLTVV.

The chain carries TRBV18 and TRBJ1-4; TRBD1 is a possible D gene (5 bases). Trimming pared 3 bases from V and 4 bases from J, leaving 9 bases between. CDR3 size: 14 residues. Germline lookup yields CDR1 KGHSH and CDR2 LQKENI. CDR3 in amino acids: CASSPDRFNEKLFF. The CDR3 DNA reads as TGTGCCAGCTCACCCGACAGATTTAATGAAAAACTGTTTTTT.

This chain joins TRBV30 and TRBJ1-5; D is possibly TRBD1 (5 bases). The V gene's germline CDR1 is GTSNPN and CDR2 SVGIG (reference sequence). The CDR3 contains 15 residues. The V and J ends lost 2 bases and 0 bases respectively, with 11 bases between them. CDR3 residues: CAWSSGPDSNQPQHF. DNA for the CDR3: TGTGCCTGGAGTTCGGGACCAGATAGCAATCAGCCCCAGCATTTT.

V and J are TRBV21-1 and TRBJ2-2; the table's D call TRBD2 went unverified against the DNA. TRBV21-1 is a listed pseudogene. The CDR3 is made up of 17 amino acids. The CDR3 reads CASSKRCGRTNTGELFF. CDR3 bases: TGTGCCAGCAGCAAAAGGTGCGGGAGGACCAACACCGGGGAGCTGTTTTTT.

V usage is TRBV9 and J usage is TRBJ1-5; D uncertain. This CDR3 comprises 14 residues. V was clipped by 0 bases and J by 4 bases, with 8 bases between them. The germline CDR1 and CDR2 sequences are SGDLS and YYNGEE. The CDR3 DNA follows: TGTGCCAGCAGCGTAGAGCCGGGAAATCAGCCCCAGCATTTT. This codes for CASSVEPGNQPQHF. Filled out from reference TRBV9 and TRBJ1-5, the complete variable domain reads DSGVTQTPKHLITATGQRVTLRCSPRSGDLSVYWYQQSLDQGLQFLIQYYNGEERAKGNILERFSAQQFPDLHSELNLSSLELGDSALYFCASSVEPGNQPQHFGDGTRLSIL.

The gene calls are TRBV19 and TRBJ2-7, with 10 bases that match TRBD1. After removal of 5 bases from V and 3 bases from J, the junction contained 7 bases not matched to a gene. This CDR3 spans 15 amino acids. Germline V CDR1 and CDR2: LNHDA, SQIVND (reference sequence). The CDR3 is CASSQGQGIYYEQYF. In DNA form, the CDR3 reads TGTGCCAGTAGTCAGGGACAGGGGATTTACTACGAGCAGTACTTC.

The J gene is TRBJ1-1, the V gene TRBV5-5; D uncertain. CDR3 length: 16 amino acids. Looked up from germline, CDR1 is SGHKS and CDR2 is YYEKEE (reference sequence). V lost 1 base and J 1 base, leaving 14 bases between the germline ends. CDR3: CASSLWRAGANTEAFF. In DNA form, the CDR3 reads TGTGCCAGCAGCTTGTGGCGGGCAGGCGCGAACACTGAAGCTTTCTTT.

The chain links TRBV19 to TRBJ2-6; no firm D call. The germline V gene encodes CDR1 LNHDA and CDR2 SQIVND (reference sequence). The CDR3 loop spans 13 amino acids. Trimming shortened V by 5 bases and J by 0 bases, and 2 bases separated the two germline ends. The CDR3 loop reads CASSHSGANVLTF. The DNA for the CDR3 is TGTGCCAGTAGTCACTCTGGGGCCAACGTCCTGACTTTC.

J is TRBJ2-7 and V is TRBV11-2; the D call may be TRBD1 or TRBD2 (5 bases each). The CDR3 loop spans 15 amino acids. In germline, CDR1 is SGHAT, CDR2 FQNNGV. V was clipped by 5 bases and J by 6 bases, with 20 bases between them. The chain's CDR3 is CASSDPLLGRSEQYF. The CDR3 DNA follows: TGTGCCAGCAGCGATCCACTTCTGGGACGAAGCGAGCAGTACTTC.

The J gene is TRBJ2-3, the V gene TRBV27; D ambiguous. Germline CDR1 reads MNHEY; CDR2 reads SMNVEV (reference sequence). CDR3 length: 15 amino acids. Trimming left V 4 bases short and J 0 bases short, with 11 bases between. CDR3 region: CASSSPLSSTDTQYF. CDR3 DNA: TGTGCCAGCAGTTCCCCCCTAAGTAGCACAGATACGCAGTATTTT.

This chain connects TRBV2 to TRBJ1-1; 10 bases are shared with TRBD1. The CDR3 runs to 13 residues. The V segment lost 7 bases and the J segment 5 bases; nucleotides outside the gene matches: 4. The germline CDR1 and CDR2 sequences are SNHLY and FYNNEI. The CDR3: CASNRQGATEAFF. The CDR3 coding sequence is TGTGCCAGCAATCGACAGGGGGCAACTGAAGCTTTCTTT. Full variable domain (remainder filled in from reference TRBV2 and TRBJ1-1): EPEVTQTPSHQVTQMGQEVILRCVPISNHLYFYWYRQILGQKVEFLVSFYNNEISEKSEIFDDQFSVERPDGSNFTLKIRSTKLEDSAMYFCASNRQGATEAFFGQGTRLTVV.